This T cell receptor (beta chain) was sequenced in a study of shared clonotypes between healthy human individuals. Study in general: The donor group consisted of two women and three men, aged 18 to 49.

About this clone itself: No antigen is known for it.

V gave up 0 bases and J gave up 7 bases; unmatched junction bases: 12. The CDR3 spans 18 residues. Per germline, CDR1 SGHRS and CDR2 YFSETQ. Data came from immunoSEQ multiplex PCR; TCRdb stores just in-frame clones and leaves some out. The table has some 660,000 clones, 73% seen once. Whole-study findings and limits: Sorted-subset samples were not fully sequenced, rarefaction indicated. Deeper or shallower sequencing was expected to change how clonotypes are shared among donors. Naive CD4 clonotype sharing across a handful of donors was around 5.5%.

The specimen was memory CD4+ T cells sorted from blood. Specified subset: CD45RA-negative fraction. This clonotype was sampled from a woman younger than 45 in good health. The chain is built from TRBV5-1 and TRBJ2-3, with TRBD2 matching 12 bases. Here the CDR3 reads CASSLDLSTSGSYNTQYF. For the CDR3, the DNA is TGCGCCAGCAGCTTGGACCTATCGACTAGCGGGAGTTATAATACGCAGTATTTT.